The entry below gives a single TCR beta chain sequence along with its context. Researchers attached unique molecular identifiers to individual cDNA molecules. TCRdb processed the 5' RACE reads anew with MiXCR; each CDR3 protein has one entry. Among fewer than 120,000 distinct CDR3 sequences listed, 10% to 15% were seen once. The data stem from a study of early T cells in non-severe SARS-CoV-2 infection. This CDR3 region has 15 residues. V was clipped by 4 bases and J by 4 bases; unmatched bases: 8. Germline-derived CDR1 and CDR2 are SGDLS and YYNGEE. The clonotype comes from an adult who was a healthcare worker with PCR-confirmed SARS-CoV-2 infection or an uninfected control (not recorded which). V and J are TRBV9 and TRBJ1-1, with 9 positions matching TRBD1. The sample in question was whole blood, obtained at baseline. The CDR3: CASSSAQGALTEAFF. For the CDR3, the DNA is TGTGCCAGCAGCTCAGCACAGGGGGCTCTCACTGAAGCTTTCTTT.